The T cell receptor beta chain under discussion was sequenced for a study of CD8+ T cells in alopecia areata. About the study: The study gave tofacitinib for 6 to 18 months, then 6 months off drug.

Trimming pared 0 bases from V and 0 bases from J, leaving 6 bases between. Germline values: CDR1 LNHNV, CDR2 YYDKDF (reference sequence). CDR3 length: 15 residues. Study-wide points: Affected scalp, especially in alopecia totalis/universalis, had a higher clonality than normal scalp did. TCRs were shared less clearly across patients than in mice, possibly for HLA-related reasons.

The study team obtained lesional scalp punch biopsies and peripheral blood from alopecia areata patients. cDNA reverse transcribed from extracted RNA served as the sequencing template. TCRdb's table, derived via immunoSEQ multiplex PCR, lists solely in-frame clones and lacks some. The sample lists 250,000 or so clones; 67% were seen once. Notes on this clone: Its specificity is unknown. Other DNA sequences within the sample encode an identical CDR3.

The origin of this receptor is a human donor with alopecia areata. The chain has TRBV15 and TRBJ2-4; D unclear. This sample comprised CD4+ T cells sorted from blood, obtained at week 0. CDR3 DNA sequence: TGTGCCACCAGCAGAGATCTCCTAGCCAAAAACATTCAGTACTTC. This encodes CATSRDLLAKNIQYF. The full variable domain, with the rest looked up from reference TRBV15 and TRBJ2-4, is DAMVIQNPRYQVTQFGKPVTLSCSQTLNHNVMYWYQQKSSQAPKLLFHYYDKDFNNEADTPDNFQSRRPNTSFCFLDIRSPGLGDTAMYLCATSRDLLAKNIQYFGAGTRLSVL.